Included here is one T cell receptor beta chain sequence, with context. Its antigen is still unknown. The entry originates in a study of T-cell memory formation after mild COVID-19. For the study at large: Among the donors, TCR clusters were largely specific to each donor.

The V gene lost 1 base and the J gene lost 2 bases, with 2 bases spanning the gap. The CDR3 has 13 amino acids. Germline values: CDR1 LGHDT, CDR2 YNNKEL (reference sequence). Notes on the study in general: Contracting CD4+ clones sat mainly in CM and EM; CD8+ in EMRA. Contracting clones, day 15 to 85, had balanced CD4/CD8, and later expanders favored CD4+. Among clones peaking at day 37 in the second wave, SARS-CoV-2 specificity remained unconfirmed.

TCRdb itself ran the 5' RACE reads through MiXCR, one entry per CDR3 protein. The repertoire includes 45,000 to 65,000 distinct CDR3 sequences, approximately 9.5% of them detected once, and around 1.2% sits in the top ten. The sequence derives from a man between 18 and 29 years old who had mild COVID-19 (a few samples of this study predate the infection). Cell type and time point are not known. The genes are TRBV3-1 and TRBJ2-2, with no clear D. The sample taken for sequencing was PBMCs or a T cell subset sorted from them (not recorded which). CDR3 in amino acids: CASSQGNTGELFF. DNA of the CDR3: TGTGCCAGCAGCCAAGGAAACACCGGGGAGCTGTTTTTT.